This TCR beta chain stems from a study of T cell responses to AZD1222 COVID-19 vaccine. A note on this clone: No antigen is known for it.

The method was immunoSEQ multiplex PCR; TCRdb's version includes in-frame clones alone and lacks a portion of them. The sample records some 88,000 clones, approximately 90% being singletons. Broader study findings: It was only after the peak T cell response that any repertoires were sampled. Donors skewed white British and female; clonal diversity was possibly underestimated.

Trimming shortened V by 0 bases and J by 4 bases, and 13 bases separated the two germline ends. Per germline, CDR1 SGDLS and CDR2 YYNGEE. CDR3 length equals 16 residues. The sequences come from peripheral blood, collected 28 days after the second AZD1222 dose. The gene calls are TRBV9 and TRBJ2-2; tentatively, D is TRBD1 or TRBD2 (6 bases each). The receptor comes from an adult who received the AZD1222 COVID-19 vaccine. The DNA for the CDR3 is TGTGCCAGCAGCGTAGTGACGGGGGCAAGCACCGGGGAGCTGTTTTTT. The encoded protein is CASSVVTGASTGELFF. The entire variable domain, with the rest obtained from reference TRBV9 and TRBJ2-2, is as follows: DSGVTQTPKHLITATGQRVTLRCSPRSGDLSVYWYQQSLDQGLQFLIQYYNGEERAKGNILERFSAQQFPDLHSELNLSSLELGDSALYFCASSVVTGASTGELFFGEGSRLTVL.